A selection of T cell receptor beta chains follows, all from one sample in a study of technical replicates of blood from several donors. Data came from immunoSEQ multiplex PCR; TCRdb stores just in-frame clones and leaves some out. The sample comprises approximately 10,000 clones, approximately 93% of which are singletons, and about 8.9% rests with the top ten. Material: PBMCs. The receptors stem from a human donor in good health. Each CDR3 is given with its conserved first and last residue. The order of the fields is J gene, V gene, D gene, CDR3 length, clone size, CDR3 protein, CDR3 DNA. The D gene is left open where the match is weak. Rows give clone size only sometimes, using once, few, many, or a class for an expanded clone.

>TRBJ1-2|TRBV18|.|12|few
CASSPDSYGYTF
TGTGCCAGCTCACCGGACAGTTATGGCTACACCTTC
>TRBJ1-1|TRBV27|TRBD1|16|.
CASSLILGQGISEAFF
TGTGCCAGCAGTTTAATCCTGGGACAGGGGATATCTGAAGCTTTCTTT
>TRBJ1-2|TRBV29-1|.|14|.
CSGKGKEGNYGYTF
TGCAGCGGAAAGGGCAAGGAGGGAAACTATGGCTACACCTTC
>TRBJ2-7|TRBV27|.|15|.
CASSRSLQSLNEQYF
TGTGCCAGCAGTAGGTCCTTACAGTCCCTAAACGAGCAGTACTTC
>TRBJ2-7|TRBV29-1|.|15|.
CSVGRADAGGGEQYF
TGCAGCGTTGGCCGTGCGGACGCCGGAGGAGGCGAGCAGTACTTC
>TRBJ2-1|TRBV7-8|TRBD2|16|.
CASSLKRESSLGEQFF
TGTGCCAGCAGCCTCAAGCGGGAGAGCTCTCTCGGTGAGCAGTTCTTC
>TRBJ2-7|TRBV7-2|.|12|few
CASSQGGYEQYF
TGTGCCAGCAGCCAAGGGGGCTACGAGCAGTACTTC
>TRBJ2-7|TRBV10-1|.|15|.
CASSESLAGPREQYF
TGCGCCAGCAGTGAGAGCCTGGCAGGGCCCCGCGAGCAGTACTTC
>TRBJ1-5|TRBV5-4|TRBD1|14|.
CASSIQGAHQPQHF
TGTGCCAGCAGCATACAGGGGGCGCATCAGCCCCAGCATTTT
>TRBJ2-2|TRBV10-1|.|14|.
CASTASPLGGELFF
TGCGCCAGCACTGCCTCCCCCCTCGGCGGGGAGCTGTTTTTT
>TRBJ1-3|TRBV11-3|.|14|.
CASSLEGLSDTIYF
TGTGCCAGCAGCTTAGAAGGACTCTCGGACACCATATATTTT
>TRBJ1-4|TRBV27|.|14|.
CASSSGGAREKLFF
TGTGCCAGCAGTTCCGGGGGGGCCCGGGAAAAACTGTTTTTT
>TRBJ2-7|TRBV11-2|.|16|.
CASSPIAAAGFYEQYF
TGTGCCAGCAGCCCAATTGCCGCGGCGGGATTCTACGAGCAGTACTTC
>TRBJ2-5|TRBV11-2|.|16|.
CASSSDNRVWAETQYF
TGTGCCAGCAGCTCCGATAACAGGGTTTGGGCAGAGACCCAGTACTTC
>TRBJ2-7|TRBV6-5|TRBD1|15|.
CASSPTGLSSYEQYF
TGTGCCAGCAGTCCGACAGGGTTGAGCTCCTACGAGCAGTACTTC
>TRBJ2-1|TRBV5-1|TRBD2|14|.
CASGTSGSYNEQFF
TGCGCCAGCGGCACTAGCGGATCCTACAATGAGCAGTTCTTC
>TRBJ1-5|TRBV6-4|TRBD1|16|.
CASSLRDRESNQPQHF
TGTGCCAGCAGTCTCCGGGACAGGGAGAGCAATCAGCCCCAGCATTTT
>TRBJ1-3|TRBV4-1|.|16|.
CASSQAQGSLENTIYF
TGCGCCAGCAGTCAGGCCCAGGGATCTCTGGAAAACACCATATATTTT
>TRBJ2-5|TRBV29-1|.|12|.
CSVEGFEETQYF
TGCAGCGTTGAAGGTTTCGAGGAGACCCAGTACTTC
>TRBJ1-5|TRBV6-1|.|18|.
CASSEPGTGSNSNQPQHF
TGTGCCAGCAGTGAGCCCGGAACAGGGTCAAATAGCAATCAGCCCCAGCATTTT
>TRBJ2-7|TRBV11-2|.|14|.
CASSLEAGNYEQYF
TGTGCCAGCAGCTTAGAGGCAGGGAACTACGAGCAGTACTTC
>TRBJ2-7|TRBV2|TRBD1|15|once
CASSANNRGPYEQYF
TGTGCCAGCAGTGCTAATAACAGGGGGCCCTACGAGCAGTACTTC
>TRBJ2-1|TRBV2|TRBD1|15|.
CASSWTGGNDGEQFF
TGTGCCAGCAGCTGGACAGGGGGTAACGACGGTGAGCAGTTCTTC
>TRBJ2-1|TRBV10-3|TRBD1|13|.
CATWDRQADEQFF
TGTGCCACCTGGGACAGGCAGGCGGATGAGCAGTTCTTC
>TRBJ2-5|TRBV5-1|.|13|.
CASATGRQETQYF
TGCGCCAGCGCCACAGGGCGGCAAGAGACCCAGTACTTC
>TRBJ2-1|TRBV6-5|.|15|.
CASSYVGGLYNEQFF
TGTGCCAGCAGTTACGTGGGAGGACTTTACAATGAGCAGTTCTTC
>TRBJ1-1|TRBV6-5|.|12|.
CASSYGPTEAFF
TGTGCCAGCAGTTACGGGCCAACTGAAGCTTTCTTT
>TRBJ1-2|TRBV5-6|.|15|.
CASSLEQGFYYGYTF
TGTGCCAGCAGCTTGGAACAGGGATTTTACTATGGCTACACCTTC